The clone carrying this T cell receptor (beta chain) showed up many times. The data derive from a study of T-cell memory formation after mild COVID-19. Germline V gene sequence: CDR1 SGHRS, CDR2 YFSETQ. The CDR3 is 11 amino acids. The V end lost 2 bases, the J end lost 11 bases, and 8 bases lay between the germline ends. Researchers used 5'RACE with constant-segment primers to make TCR alpha and TCR beta cDNA libraries that carry sample barcodes and UMIs. TCRdb itself ran the 5' RACE reads through MiXCR, one entry per CDR3 protein. The sample consists of approximately 450,000 distinct CDR3 sequences, about 20% of them appearing once.

The chain carries TRBV5-1 and TRBJ2-1, with D uncertain. The material sequenced was PBMCs or a T cell subset sorted from them (not recorded which). This receptor was taken from an adult woman who had mild COVID-19 (a few samples of this study predate the infection). Cell type and time point are not known. The CDR3 region is CASSLSSQQFF. The DNA of the CDR3 is TGCGCCAGCAGCTTAAGCAGTCAGCAGTTCTTC.